A single sample gave rise to the 2 T cell receptor beta chains below, sequenced in a study of blood T cell repertoires in COVID-19. This table comes from immunoSEQ multiplex PCR, and its TCRdb copy is limited to in-frame clones, with some not included. The sample has about 140,000 clones, 82% seen once; the top ten hold about 4%. The sequencing sample was made of peripheral blood. The receptors here all came from an elderly woman with acute or convalescent COVID-19.

The gene calls are TRBV28 and TRBJ2-1, with 8 bases that match TRBD2. The germline gives CDR1 MDHEN, CDR2 SYDVKM. The CDR3 has 16 amino acids. V dropped 4 bases and J dropped 0; count of bases not matched to a gene: 5. In DNA form, the CDR3 reads TGTGCCAGCAGTTCACTAGCGGCTAGCTCCTACAATGAGCAGTTCTTC. Protein sequence: CASSSLAASSYNEQFF. The full variable domain, rest sourced from reference TRBV28 and TRBJ2-1, is DVKVTQSSRYLVKRTGEKVFLECVQDMDHENMFWYRQDPGLGLRLIYFSYDVKMKEKGDIPEGYSVSREKKERFSLILESASTNQTSMYLCASSSLAASSYNEQFFGPGTRLTVL.

V is TRBV27 and J is TRBJ2-5; 10 bases match TRBD1. CDR1 and CDR2 (germline): MNHEY, SMNVEV (reference sequence). This CDR3 comprises 15 residues. Losses at the gene ends were 2 bases for V and 5 bases for J; bases not matched to a gene: 5. CDR3 amino acids: CASSLLGQGLETQYF. CDR3 DNA sequence: TGTGCCAGCAGTTTACTGGGACAGGGGTTGGAGACCCAGTACTTC.